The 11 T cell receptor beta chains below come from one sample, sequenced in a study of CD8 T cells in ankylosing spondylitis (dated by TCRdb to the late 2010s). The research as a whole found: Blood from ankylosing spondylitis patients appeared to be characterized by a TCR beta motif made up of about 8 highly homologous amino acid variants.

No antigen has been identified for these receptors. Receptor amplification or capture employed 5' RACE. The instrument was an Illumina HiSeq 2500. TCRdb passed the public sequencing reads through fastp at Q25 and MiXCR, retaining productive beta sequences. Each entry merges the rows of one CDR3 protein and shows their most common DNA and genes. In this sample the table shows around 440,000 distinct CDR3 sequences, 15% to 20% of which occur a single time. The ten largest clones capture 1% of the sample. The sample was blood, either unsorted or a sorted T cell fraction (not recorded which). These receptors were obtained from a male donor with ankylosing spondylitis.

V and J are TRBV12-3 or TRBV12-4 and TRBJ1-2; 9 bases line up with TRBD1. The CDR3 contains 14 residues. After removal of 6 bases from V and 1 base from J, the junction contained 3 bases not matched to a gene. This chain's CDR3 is CASRDRGFNYGYTF. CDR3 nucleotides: TGTGCCAGCAGGGACAGGGGATTTAACTATGGCTACACCTTC.

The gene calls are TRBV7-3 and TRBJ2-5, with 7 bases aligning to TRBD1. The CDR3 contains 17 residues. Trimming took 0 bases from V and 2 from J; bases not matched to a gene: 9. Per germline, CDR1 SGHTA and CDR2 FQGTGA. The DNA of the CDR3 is TGTGCCAGCAGCTTAACTGTTAAGGGGGCGACTCAAGAGACCCAGTACTTC. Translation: CASSLTVKGATQETQYF.

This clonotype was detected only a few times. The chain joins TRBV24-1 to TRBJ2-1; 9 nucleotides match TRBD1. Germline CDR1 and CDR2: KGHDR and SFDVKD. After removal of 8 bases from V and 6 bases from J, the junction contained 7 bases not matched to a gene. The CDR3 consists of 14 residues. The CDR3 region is CATNPGQGRNEQFF. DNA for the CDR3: TGTGCCACCAACCCCGGACAGGGGCGCAATGAGCAGTTCTTC.

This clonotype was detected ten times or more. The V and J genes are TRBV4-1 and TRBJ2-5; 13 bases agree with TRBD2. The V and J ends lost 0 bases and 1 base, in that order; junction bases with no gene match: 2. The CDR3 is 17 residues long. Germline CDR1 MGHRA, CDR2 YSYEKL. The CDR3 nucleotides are TGCGCCAGCAGCCAAGATACTAGCGGGGGGGTCCAAGAGACCCAGTACTTC. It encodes CASSQDTSGGVQETQYF.

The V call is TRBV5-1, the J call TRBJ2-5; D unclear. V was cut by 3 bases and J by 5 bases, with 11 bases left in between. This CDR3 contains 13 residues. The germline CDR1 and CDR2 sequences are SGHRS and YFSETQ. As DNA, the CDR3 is TGCGCCAGCAGCTATTCTAGTGGGGAGACCCAGTACTTC. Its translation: CASSYSSGETQYF.

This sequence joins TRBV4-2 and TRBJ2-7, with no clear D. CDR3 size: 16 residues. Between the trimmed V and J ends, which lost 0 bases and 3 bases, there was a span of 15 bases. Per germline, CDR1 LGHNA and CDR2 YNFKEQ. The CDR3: CASSQDFAVGVYEQYF. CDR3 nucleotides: TGTGCCAGCAGCCAAGATTTCGCGGTCGGAGTCTACGAGCAGTACTTC.

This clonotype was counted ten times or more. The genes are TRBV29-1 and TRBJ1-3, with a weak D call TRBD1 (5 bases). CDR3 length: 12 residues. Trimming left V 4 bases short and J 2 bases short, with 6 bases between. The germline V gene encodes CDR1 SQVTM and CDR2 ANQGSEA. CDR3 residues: CSVVTAGNTIYF. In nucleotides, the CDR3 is TGCAGCGTTGTGACAGCTGGAAACACCATATATTTT.

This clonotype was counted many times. CDR3 protein: CASSPTGGTDTQYF. CDR3 bases: TGTGCCAGCAGCCCGACAGGGGGCACAGATACGCAGTATTTT. This rearrangement joins TRBV5-4 to TRBJ2-3; 8 bases match TRBD1. CDR1 and CDR2 (germline): SGHNT, YYREEE (reference sequence). The CDR3 is made up of 14 amino acids. After removal of 4 bases from V and 1 base from J, the junction contained 2 bases not matched to a gene.

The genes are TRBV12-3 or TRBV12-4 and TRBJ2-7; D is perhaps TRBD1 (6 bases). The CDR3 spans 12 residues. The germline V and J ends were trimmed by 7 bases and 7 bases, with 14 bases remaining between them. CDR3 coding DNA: TGTGCCAGCACAATGGGGGCGCGAGAGCAGTACTTC. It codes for CASTMGAREQYF.

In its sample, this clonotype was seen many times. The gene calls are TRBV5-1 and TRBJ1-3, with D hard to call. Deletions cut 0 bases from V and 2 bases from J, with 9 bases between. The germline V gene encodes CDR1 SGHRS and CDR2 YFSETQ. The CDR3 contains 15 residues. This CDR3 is CASSLAATAGNTIYF. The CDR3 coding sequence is TGCGCCAGCAGCTTGGCCGCTACTGCTGGAAACACCATATATTTT.

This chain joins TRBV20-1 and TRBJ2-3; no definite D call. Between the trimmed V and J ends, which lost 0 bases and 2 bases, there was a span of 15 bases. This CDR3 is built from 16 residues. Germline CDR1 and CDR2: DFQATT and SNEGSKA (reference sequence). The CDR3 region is CSARDFSFSYTDTQYF. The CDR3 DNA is TGCAGTGCTAGAGATTTTTCCTTTAGTTACACAGATACGCAGTATTTT.